This TCR beta chain was observed in a study of shared clonotypes between healthy human individuals. The study, taken as a whole, reports: The generation probabilities recorded for non-shared clonotypes fell below those of clonotypes shared by all four donors.

An even split of each subset's genomic DNA across several immunoSEQ plates was performed. Produced via immunoSEQ multiplex PCR; TCRdb's table is partial and in-frame only. This table holds roughly 500,000 clones, almost 97% found once. This clone was observed once. The target antigen is unknown. Per the germline V gene, CDR1 is LNHDA and CDR2 is SQIVND (reference sequence). CDR3 size: 13 residues. V lost 5 bases and J 5 bases, leaving 13 bases between the germline ends. The chain couples TRBV19 to TRBJ2-7; D may be TRBD2 (6 bases). This clonotype was sampled from a woman between 25 and 40 years old in good health. Sequenced sample: naive CD4+ T cells sorted from blood. As for subset: CD45RA+ positively selected. The CDR3 reads CASSSHAGNEQYF. The DNA for the CDR3 is TGTGCCAGTAGTTCTCACGCGGGAAACGAGCAGTACTTC.